These T cell receptor beta chains were read from a single sample in a study of blood T cell repertoires in COVID-19. The protocol was immunoSEQ multiplex PCR, while the TCRdb copy is restricted to in-frame clones and leaves out a portion. This sample has some 400,000 clones; almost 90% occur once, and the top ten carry 6.5%. The sequenced material came from peripheral blood. These receptors were collected from a man between 18 and 35 years old with active or convalescent COVID-19. The CDR3 runs from the conserved cysteine through the conserved F or W. Each record gives: V gene, D gene, clone size, J gene, CDR3 protein, CDR3 DNA. The D gene is left open where the match is weak. Not every row has a clone size; where given, it reads once, few, many or a size class.

>TRBV6-5|NA|NA|TRBJ2-3
CASSYSTSAWQYF
TGTGCCAGCAGTTACTCGACATCTGCATGGCAGTATTTT
>TRBV7-9|TRBD2|NA|TRBJ2-1
CASSLLAGSSYNEQFF
TGTGCCAGCAGCCTACTAGCGGGGAGCTCCTACAATGAGCAGTTCTTC
>TRBV3-1/TRBV3-2|NA|NA|TRBJ2-3
CASSPRERLTDTQYF
TGTGCCAGCAGCCCGAGGGAGCGTCTCACAGATACGCAGTATTTT
>TRBV6-5|NA|NA|TRBJ2-1
CASTGWTYNEQFF
TGTGCCAGCACGGGTTGGACCTACAATGAGCAGTTCTTC
>TRBV6-2/TRBV6-3|NA|NA|TRBJ1-2
CASSYGFTYGYTF
TGTGCCAGCAGTTACGGCTTTACCTATGGCTACACCTTC
>TRBV4-2|NA|NA|TRBJ1-5
CASSQGSGGNQPQHF
TGTGCCAGCAGCCAAGGTTCAGGGGGCAATCAGCCCCAGCATTTT
>TRBV6-5|TRBD1|NA|TRBJ1-4
CASRSGQGTNEKLFF
TGTGCCAGCAGATCGGGACAGGGAACTAATGAAAAACTGTTTTTT
>TRBV3-1/TRBV3-2|TRBD2|NA|TRBJ2-2
CASSQERLAVNTGELFF
TGTGCCAGCAGCCAAGAGCGCCTAGCGGTAAACACCGGGGAGCTGTTTTTT
>TRBV19|TRBD2|NA|TRBJ2-7
CASSLLAGSPLEQYF
TGTGCCAGTAGTCTTCTAGCGGGGTCCCCCCTCGAGCAGTACTTC
>TRBV27|TRBD1|once|TRBJ2-7
CASSRRQGAYEQYF
TGTGCCAGCAGTCGCCGACAGGGCGCCTACGAGCAGTACTTC
>TRBV6-5|NA|NA|TRBJ1-3
CASSYSKGAGNTIYF
TGTGCCAGCAGTTACTCGAAAGGGGCTGGAAACACCATATATTTT
>TRBV4-2|NA|NA|TRBJ2-7
CASSQGRTGTYEQYF
TGTGCCAGCAGCCAAGGGCGAACCGGGACCTACGAGCAGTACTTC
>TRBV4-1|NA|NA|TRBJ2-7
CASSQVSGSYEQYF
TGCGCCAGCAGCCAAGTCTCCGGGTCCTACGAGCAGTACTTC
>TRBV5-6|NA|NA|TRBJ1-5
CASSTGRDQPQHF
TGTGCCAGCAGCACCGGGAGGGATCAGCCCCAGCATTTT
>TRBV5-1|TRBD1|NA|TRBJ1-5
CASSLTGGAGQPQHF
TGCGCCAGCAGCTTGACAGGGGGCGCGGGACAGCCCCAGCATTTT
>TRBV4-3|NA|few|TRBJ1-2
CASSQDRGGDYGYTF
TGCGCCAGCAGCCAAGATAGGGGCGGTGACTATGGCTACACCTTC
>TRBV5-6|TRBD2|NA|TRBJ2-4
CASSAKSGLAGGIQYF
TGTGCCAGCAGCGCCAAGTCGGGACTAGCGGGGGGCATTCAGTACTTC
>TRBV7-2|NA|NA|TRBJ2-4
CASSPGGTAKNIQYF
TGTGCCAGCAGCCCAGGGGGGACAGCCAAAAACATTCAGTACTTC
>TRBV6-5|NA|NA|TRBJ2-1
CASSYRFSGAQDEQFF
TGTGCCAGCAGTTACCGGTTTTCAGGGGCGCAGGATGAGCAGTTCTTC
>TRBV6-6|NA|NA|TRBJ2-3
CASSINGLHTDTQYF
TGTGCCAGCAGCATAAATGGACTCCACACAGATACGCAGTATTTT
>TRBV11-2|NA|few|TRBJ1-5
CASSLSPALGQPQHF
TGTGCCAGCAGCTTATCTCCGGCCCTAGGTCAGCCCCAGCATTTT
>TRBV6-5|NA|NA|TRBJ1-1
CASGNQGRGEAFF
TGTGCCAGCGGAAATCAGGGGAGGGGTGAAGCTTTCTTT
>TRBV11-2|NA|NA|TRBJ1-1
CASSRRAQGNTEAFF
TGTGCCAGCAGCCGCCGAGCACAGGGGAACACTGAAGCTTTCTTT
>TRBV24-1|TRBD1|NA|TRBJ2-4
CATSDSDRAYIQYF
TGTGCCACCAGTGACTCAGACAGGGCGTACATTCAGTACTTC
>TRBV7-9|NA|few|TRBJ2-7
CASSFPRGLSSYEQYF
TGTGCCAGCAGCTTCCCCCGAGGACTGAGCTCCTACGAGCAGTACTTC
>TRBV28|TRBD1|NA|TRBJ2-7
CASSIRDRGLREQYF
TGTGCCAGCAGTATCCGGGACAGGGGGCTTCGCGAGCAGTACTTC
>TRBV6-5|TRBD1|NA|TRBJ1-2
CASIDRAGGYGYTF
TGTGCCAGCATCGACAGGGCCGGTGGCTATGGCTACACCTTC
>TRBV7-2|TRBD1|NA|TRBJ2-7
CASNPTGVYEQYF
TGTGCCAGCAACCCGACAGGGGTCTACGAGCAGTACTTC
>TRBV4-2|NA|once|TRBJ2-3
CASSQEGGNRASFSDTQYF
TGTGCCAGCAGCCAAGAAGGGGGAAACAGGGCCAGTTTCTCAGATACGCAGTATTTT
>TRBV5-5|NA|NA|TRBJ1-2
CASSLGVHGLNYGYTF
TGTGCCAGCAGCTTGGGTGTACACGGACTTAACTATGGCTACACCTTC
>TRBV24-1|NA|few|TRBJ1-2
CATSDYSGNGYTF
TGTGCCACCAGTGATTATTCAGGGAATGGCTACACCTTC
>TRBV28|TRBD2|NA|TRBJ2-1
CASRGLAGVYEQFF
TGTGCCAGCAGGGGACTAGCGGGAGTCTATGAGCAGTTCTTC
>TRBV6-2/TRBV6-3|TRBD1|NA|TRBJ1-6
CASSSRDSSNSPLHF
TGTGCCAGCAGTTCCCGGGACAGTTCTAATTCACCCCTCCACTTT
>TRBV7-9|TRBD1|NA|TRBJ1-1
CASSTTGGAGAFF
TGTGCCAGCAGTACCACAGGGGGCGCGGGTGCTTTCTTT
>TRBV4-1|NA|NA|TRBJ1-4
CASSQESTGREKLFF
TGCGCCAGCAGCCAAGAAAGTACAGGGCGGGAAAAACTGTTTTTT
>TRBV11-2|TRBD2|NA|TRBJ2-1
CASSFPKASGYNEQFF
TGTGCCAGCAGTTTCCCGAAAGCTAGCGGCTACAATGAGCAGTTCTTC
>TRBV7-2|NA|NA|TRBJ1-1
CASSTYRNTEAFF
TGTGCCAGCAGCACATACAGGAACACTGAAGCTTTCTTT
>TRBV9|NA|once|TRBJ2-7
CASSEGLLSGEQYF
TGTGCCAGCAGCGAGGGACTTCTCAGTGGCGAGCAGTACTTC
>TRBV14|TRBD1|NA|TRBJ2-7
CASSQVTGGTQVKQYF
TGTGCCAGCAGCCAAGTCACAGGGGGCACACAGGTTAAGCAGTACTTC
>TRBV28|NA|NA|TRBJ2-5
CASSSPQETQYF
TGTGCCAGCAGCTCCCCACAGGAGACCCAGTACTTC
>TRBV6-5|NA|NA|TRBJ2-1
CASSYSGASYNEQFF
TGTGCCAGCAGTTACTCGGGGGCATCCTACAATGAGCAGTTCTTC
>TRBV5-4|NA|NA|TRBJ2-4
CASSLGQEDQYF
TGTGCCAGCAGCTTGGGGCAGGAGGATCAGTACTTC
>TRBV28|TRBD1|NA|TRBJ2-7
CASSPVSGGYEQYF
TGTGCCAGCAGTCCCGTGTCAGGGGGCTACGAGCAGTACTTC
>TRBV7-9|NA|NA|TRBJ2-2
CASSLFVGPGGGELFF
TGTGCCAGCAGCTTATTCGTGGGGCCCGGTGGCGGGGAGCTGTTTTTT
>TRBV9|TRBD1|NA|TRBJ2-5
CASADTGGKKETQYF
TGTGCCAGCGCAGATACAGGGGGGAAAAAAGAGACCCAGTACTTC
>TRBV7-8|NA|NA|TRBJ1-1
CASSVEGVKGTEAFF
TGTGCCAGCAGCGTAGAGGGGGTTAAGGGCACTGAAGCTTTCTTT